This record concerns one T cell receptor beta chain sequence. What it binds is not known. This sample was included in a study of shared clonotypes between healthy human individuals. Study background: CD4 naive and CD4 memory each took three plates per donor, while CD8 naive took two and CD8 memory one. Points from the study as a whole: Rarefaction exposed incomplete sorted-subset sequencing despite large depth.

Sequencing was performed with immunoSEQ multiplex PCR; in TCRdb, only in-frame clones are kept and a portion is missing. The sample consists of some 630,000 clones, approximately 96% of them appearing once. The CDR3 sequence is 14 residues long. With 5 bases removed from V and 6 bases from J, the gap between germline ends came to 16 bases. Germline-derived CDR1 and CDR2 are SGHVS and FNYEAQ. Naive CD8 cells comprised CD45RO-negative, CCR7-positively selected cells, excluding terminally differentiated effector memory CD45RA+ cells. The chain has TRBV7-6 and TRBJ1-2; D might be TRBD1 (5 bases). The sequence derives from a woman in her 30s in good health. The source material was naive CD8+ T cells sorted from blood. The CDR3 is CASSPDSARNGYTF. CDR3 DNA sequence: TGTGCCAGCAGCCCTGACAGTGCCCGCAATGGCTACACCTTC.